The subject of this entry is one T cell receptor beta chain. The sample is drawn from a study of OX40 agonist ivuxolimab in advanced cancers. Sequencing used immunoSEQ multiplex PCR; TCRdb keeps in-frame clones, though not all of them. The data contain roughly 57,000 clones, approximately 90% of them singletons. V was cut by 3 bases and J by 9 bases, with 16 bases left in between. The length of the CDR3 is 14 residues. The V gene's germline CDR1 is SGHRS and CDR2 YFSETQ. The TCR comes from an adult with an advanced solid tumor such as melanoma, head and neck, liver or kidney cancer. The rearrangement joins TRBV5-1 to TRBJ2-1; weak D call: TRBD2 (6 bases). The sequencing here drew on CD4+ or CD8+ T cells sorted from blood, taken in a trial of the OX40 agonist ivuxolimab. The DNA for the CDR3 is TGCGCCAGCAGCTCGGGGGAGTATGGAGGTGAGCAGTTCTTC. It specifies CASSSGEYGGEQFF.